This is a list of T cell receptor beta chains from one sample in a study of blood T cell repertoires in COVID-19. The method was immunoSEQ multiplex PCR; TCRdb's version includes in-frame clones alone and lacks a portion of them. The data hold approximately 300,000 clones, with roughly nine tenths observed a single time. The sequenced sample consisted of PBMCs or T cells enriched from blood (not recorded which). The receptors originated from a man aged 55 to 69 who had recovered from COVID-19. Both conserved end residues are part of each CDR3.

V,length,CDR3
TRBV7-9,15,CASSWTSGGYNEQFF
TRBV30,13,CAWRGTGWETQYF
TRBV30,18,CAWSGTSGGGIAKNIQYF
TRBV7-8,16,CASSLASQQSGNTIYF
TRBV6-5,15,CASTSGGGSLYGYTF
TRBV3-1/TRBV3-2,15,CASSPGRGAGSPLHF
TRBV18,15,CASSPQGSPNYGYTF
TRBV3-1/TRBV3-2,16,CASSQFGTGTESPLHF
TRBV5-6,16,CASSRRTSGRVYEQFF
TRBV19,16,CASSRLQGRRNTEAFF
TRBV12-3/TRBV12-4,13,CASGGTVNSPLHF
TRBV25-1,15,CASSEVGTSGSRKFF
TRBV4-3,16,CASSQDRTGGVEKLFF
TRBV5-6,16,CASSLGLAGDNQPQHF
TRBV6-2/TRBV6-3,14,CASSTHRGQETQYF
TRBV29-1,14,CSVEGTSRYNEQFF
TRBV3-1/TRBV3-2,15,CASRTAGLAGYEQYF
TRBV5-6,13,CASSLARGRGYTF
TRBV29-1,16,CSLLLAGTGVGVEQYF
TRBV30,12,CAGEATYNEQFF
TRBV4-2,18,CASSQAQADVSGANVLTF
TRBV5-4,14,CASSPTSGAETQYF
TRBV9,15,CASSPSGYPSNEQFF
TRBV6-4,14,CASSDLSGTNEQFF
TRBV11-3,15,CASSRGQGTYNEQFF
TRBV10-3,13,CAISGTQNTEAFF
TRBV5-1,18,CASSLRTGGTPGANVLTF
TRBV6-2/TRBV6-3,11,CASSYPTEAFF
TRBV5-5,14,CASSLTSNTDTQYF
TRBV5-5,15,CASSLEHRSGYGYTF
TRBV7-2,14,CASSLAGGSEKLFF
TRBV7-9,17,CASSLEATGGSNNEQFF
TRBV11-3,13,CASSLVSGYGYTF
TRBV24-1,14,CATSGGGPYNEQFF
TRBV4-1,14,CASSQASGYTEAFF
TRBV4-2,17,CASSSSAGGGSTDTQYF
TRBV23-1,15,CASSLLETANTEAFF
TRBV18,18,CASSPYQGRPSANEKLFF
TRBV12-5,15,CASGWGRGRYQPQHF
TRBV10-3,14,CATKTGYSGNTIYF
TRBV5-1,16,CASRPKTGTTNTEAFF
TRBV30,16,CAWDKATSLSTDTQYF
TRBV6-5,15,CASSPKYRDDQPQHF
TRBV6-4,12,CASSDGVSRAFF
TRBV10-3,14,CATSRTSGTDTQYF
TRBV30,13,CAWDRGKGQPQHF
TRBV18,14,CASSPTGSTDTQYF
TRBV6-5,13,CASRPNRAGEAFF
TRBV5-4,14,CASSWGQGDSPLHF
TRBV5-4,17,CASSLDRSVSYNYGYTF
TRBV4-1,16,CASSQGVAGDTDTQYF
TRBV4-2,18,CASRPEGYSGTGVHEQFF
TRBV11-3,16,CASSLDLGTPGIEQYF
TRBV18,14,CASSPQGNNSPLHF
TRBV5-1,14,CASGLGTGSYEQYF
TRBV19,14,CASSMILAGNEQFF
TRBV5-1,16,CASSSKEETGRFEQYF
TRBV5-1,15,CASSLTGGDGEKLFF